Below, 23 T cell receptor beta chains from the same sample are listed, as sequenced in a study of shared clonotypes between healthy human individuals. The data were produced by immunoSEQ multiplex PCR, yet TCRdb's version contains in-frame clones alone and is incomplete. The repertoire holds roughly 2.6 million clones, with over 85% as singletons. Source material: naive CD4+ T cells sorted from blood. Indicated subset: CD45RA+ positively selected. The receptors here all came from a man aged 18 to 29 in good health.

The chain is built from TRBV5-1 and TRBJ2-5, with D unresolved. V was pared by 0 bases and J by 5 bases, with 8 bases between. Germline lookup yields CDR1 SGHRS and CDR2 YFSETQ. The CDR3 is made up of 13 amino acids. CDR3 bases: TGCGCCAGCAGCTTGGAAATCGGGGAGACCCAGTACTTC. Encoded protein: CASSLEIGETQYF.

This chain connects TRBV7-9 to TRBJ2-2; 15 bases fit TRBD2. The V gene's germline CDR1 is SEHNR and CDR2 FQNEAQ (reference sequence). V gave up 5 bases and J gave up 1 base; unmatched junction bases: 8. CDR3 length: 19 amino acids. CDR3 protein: CASSAKGLAGGLNTGELFF. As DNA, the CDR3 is TGTGCCAGCAGCGCAAAGGGACTAGCGGGGGGCCTGAACACCGGGGAGCTGTTTTTT.

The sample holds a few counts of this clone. CDR3 sequence (DNA): TGTGCCAGCAGCTTTGTCGGGGCAGGGGGCGCCTATCAGCCCCAGCATTTT. As protein: CASSFVGAGGAYQPQHF. The chain combines TRBV7-2 with TRBJ1-5, with 8 positions matching TRBD1. V was pared by 3 bases and J by 5 bases, with 12 bases of the junction left unmatched. The CDR3 is made up of 17 amino acids. Germline values: CDR1 SGHTA, CDR2 FQGNSA.

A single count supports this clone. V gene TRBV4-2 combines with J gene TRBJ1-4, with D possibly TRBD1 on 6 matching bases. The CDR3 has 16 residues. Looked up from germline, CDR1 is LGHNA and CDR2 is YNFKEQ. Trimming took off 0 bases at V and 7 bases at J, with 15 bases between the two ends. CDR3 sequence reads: CASSQELRGEGEKLFF. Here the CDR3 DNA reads TGTGCCAGCAGCCAAGAGCTCAGGGGCGAGGGTGAAAAACTGTTTTTT.

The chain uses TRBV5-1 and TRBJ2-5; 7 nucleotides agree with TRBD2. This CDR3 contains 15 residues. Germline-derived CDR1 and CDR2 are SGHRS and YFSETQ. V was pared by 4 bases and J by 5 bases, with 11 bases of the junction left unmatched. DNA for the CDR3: TGCGCCAGCAGCCCCATGGGGGGGTTTCACGAGACCCAGTACTTC. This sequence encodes CASSPMGGFHETQYF.

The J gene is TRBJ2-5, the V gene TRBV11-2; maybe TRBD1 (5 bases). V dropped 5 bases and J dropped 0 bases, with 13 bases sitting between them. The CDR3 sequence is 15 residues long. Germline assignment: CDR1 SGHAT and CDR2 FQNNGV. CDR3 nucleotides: TGTGCCAGCAGCCCCTCCATGGGGCACCAAGAGACCCAGTACTTC. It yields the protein CASSPSMGHQETQYF.

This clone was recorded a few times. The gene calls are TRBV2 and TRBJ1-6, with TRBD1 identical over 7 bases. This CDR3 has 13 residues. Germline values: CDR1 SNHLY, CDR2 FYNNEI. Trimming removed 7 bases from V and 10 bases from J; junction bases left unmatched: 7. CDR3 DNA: TGTGCCAGCACCAAGGGGGCTGTCTCACCCCTCCACTTT. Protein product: CASTKGAVSPLHF.

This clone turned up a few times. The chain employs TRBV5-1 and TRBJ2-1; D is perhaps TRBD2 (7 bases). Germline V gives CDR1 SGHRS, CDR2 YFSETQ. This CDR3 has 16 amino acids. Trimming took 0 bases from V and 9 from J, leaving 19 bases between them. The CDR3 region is CASSLGAGEGWGEQFF. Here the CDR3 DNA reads TGCGCCAGCAGCTTGGGTGCAGGGGAGGGGTGGGGTGAGCAGTTCTTC.

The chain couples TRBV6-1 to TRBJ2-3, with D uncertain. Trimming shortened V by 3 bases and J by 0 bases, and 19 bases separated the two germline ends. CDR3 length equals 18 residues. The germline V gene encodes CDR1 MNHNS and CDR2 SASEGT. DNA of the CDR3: TGTGCCAGCAGTGAGGGTTTAATAGGTGTGGGGAGCACAGATACGCAGTATTTT. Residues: CASSEGLIGVGSTDTQYF.

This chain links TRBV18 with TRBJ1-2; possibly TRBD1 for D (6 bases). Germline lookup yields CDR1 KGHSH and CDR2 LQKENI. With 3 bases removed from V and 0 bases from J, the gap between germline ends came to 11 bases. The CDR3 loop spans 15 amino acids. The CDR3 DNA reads TGTGCCAGCTCACCGCAGGACAGTCCTAACTATGGCTACACCTTC. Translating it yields CASSPQDSPNYGYTF.

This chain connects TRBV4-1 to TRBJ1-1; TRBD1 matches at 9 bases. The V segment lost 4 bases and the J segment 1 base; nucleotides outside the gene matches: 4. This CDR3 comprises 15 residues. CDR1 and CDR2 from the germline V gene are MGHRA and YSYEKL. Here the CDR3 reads CASSPRTGANTEAFF. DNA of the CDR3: TGCGCCAGCAGCCCTAGGACAGGGGCGAACACTGAAGCTTTCTTT.

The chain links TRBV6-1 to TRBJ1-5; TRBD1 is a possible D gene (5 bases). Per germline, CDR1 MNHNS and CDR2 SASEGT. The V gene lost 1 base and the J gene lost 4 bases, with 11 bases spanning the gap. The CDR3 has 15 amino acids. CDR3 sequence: CASSEGGRTNQPQHF. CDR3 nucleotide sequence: TGTGCCAGCAGTGAAGGGGGCAGGACTAATCAGCCCCAGCATTTT.

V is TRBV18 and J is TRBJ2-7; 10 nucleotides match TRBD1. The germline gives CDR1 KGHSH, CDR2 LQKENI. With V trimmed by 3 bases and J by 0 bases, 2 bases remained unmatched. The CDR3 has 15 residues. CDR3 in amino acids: CASSPGTGDSYEQYF. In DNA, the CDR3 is TGTGCCAGCTCACCTGGGACAGGGGACTCCTACGAGCAGTACTTC.

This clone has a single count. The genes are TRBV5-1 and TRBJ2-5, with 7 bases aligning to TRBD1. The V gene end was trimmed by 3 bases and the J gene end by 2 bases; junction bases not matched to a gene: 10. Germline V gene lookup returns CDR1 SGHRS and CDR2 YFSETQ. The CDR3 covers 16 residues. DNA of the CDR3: TGCGCCAGCAGCTATGGCGACAGGGCCCCACAAGAGACCCAGTACTTC. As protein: CASSYGDRAPQETQYF.

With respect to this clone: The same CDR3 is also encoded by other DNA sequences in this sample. The CDR3 region is CASSPRDRLSYGYTF. The CDR3 DNA sequence: TGTGCCAGCAGTCCCCGGGACAGGCTGTCCTATGGCTACACCTTC. The rearrangement joins TRBV28 to TRBJ1-2; TRBD1 matches at 8 bases. The V and J ends lost 5 bases and 4 bases, in that order; junction bases with no gene match: 9. Germline CDR1 MDHEN, CDR2 SYDVKM. The CDR3 is 15 amino acids.

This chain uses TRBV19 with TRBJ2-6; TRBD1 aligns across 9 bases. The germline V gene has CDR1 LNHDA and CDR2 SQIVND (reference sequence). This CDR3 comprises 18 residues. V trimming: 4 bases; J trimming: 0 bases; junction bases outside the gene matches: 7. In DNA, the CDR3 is TGTGCCAGTAGTACCCCGGGACAGGGTAACTCTGGGGCCAACGTCCTGACTTTC. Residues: CASSTPGQGNSGANVLTF.

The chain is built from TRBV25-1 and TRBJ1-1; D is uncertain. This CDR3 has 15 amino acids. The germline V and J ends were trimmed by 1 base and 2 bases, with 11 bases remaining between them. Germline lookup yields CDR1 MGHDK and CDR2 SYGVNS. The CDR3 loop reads CASSELDTSNTEAFF. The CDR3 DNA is TGTGCCAGCAGTGAATTAGACACGTCTAACACTGAAGCTTTCTTT.

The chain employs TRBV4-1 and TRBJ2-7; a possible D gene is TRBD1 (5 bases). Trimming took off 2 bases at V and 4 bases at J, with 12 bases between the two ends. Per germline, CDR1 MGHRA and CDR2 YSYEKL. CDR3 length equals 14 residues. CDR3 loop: CASSQFQGRYEQYF. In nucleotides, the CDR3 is TGCGCCAGCAGCCAATTCCAGGGTAGGTACGAGCAGTACTTC.

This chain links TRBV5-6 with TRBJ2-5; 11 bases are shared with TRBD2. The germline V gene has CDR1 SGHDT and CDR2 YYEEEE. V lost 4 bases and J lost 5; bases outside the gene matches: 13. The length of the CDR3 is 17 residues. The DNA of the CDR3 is TGTGCCAGCAGCATTTTCTTTAGCGGGAGGGCCGTGGAGACCCAGTACTTC. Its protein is CASSIFFSGRAVETQYF.

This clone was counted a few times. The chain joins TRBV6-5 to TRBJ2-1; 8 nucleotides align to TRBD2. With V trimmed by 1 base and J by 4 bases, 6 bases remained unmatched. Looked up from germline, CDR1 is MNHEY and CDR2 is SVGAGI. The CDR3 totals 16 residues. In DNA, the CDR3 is TGTGCCAGCAGTTACTTAGCGGGGAATGGGTACAATGAGCAGTTCTTC. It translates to CASSYLAGNGYNEQFF.

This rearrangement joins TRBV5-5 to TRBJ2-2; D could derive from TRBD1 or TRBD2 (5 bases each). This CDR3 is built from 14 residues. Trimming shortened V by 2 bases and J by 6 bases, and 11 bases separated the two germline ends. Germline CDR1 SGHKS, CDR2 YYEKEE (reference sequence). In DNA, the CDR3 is TGTGCCAGCAGCTTTTGGGACCGGTCCGGGGAGCTGTTTTTT. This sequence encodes CASSFWDRSGELFF.

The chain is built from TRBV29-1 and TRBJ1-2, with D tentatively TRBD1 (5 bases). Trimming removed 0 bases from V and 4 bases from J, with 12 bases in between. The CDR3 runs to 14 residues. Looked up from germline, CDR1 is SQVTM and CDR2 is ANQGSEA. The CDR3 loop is CSVEDTGAPYGYTF. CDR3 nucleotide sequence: TGCAGCGTTGAAGATACCGGGGCCCCCTATGGCTACACCTTC.

The CDR3 reads CASSTRRGSLEQYF. The CDR3 DNA follows: TGTGCCAGCAGTACCCGGAGGGGTTCCTTGGAGCAGTACTTC. The chain couples TRBV6-5 to TRBJ2-7; D is perhaps TRBD2 (6 bases). CDR1 and CDR2 from the germline V gene are MNHEY and SVGAGI. This CDR3 region has 14 residues. Trimming took 5 bases from V and 7 from J, leaving 18 bases between them.